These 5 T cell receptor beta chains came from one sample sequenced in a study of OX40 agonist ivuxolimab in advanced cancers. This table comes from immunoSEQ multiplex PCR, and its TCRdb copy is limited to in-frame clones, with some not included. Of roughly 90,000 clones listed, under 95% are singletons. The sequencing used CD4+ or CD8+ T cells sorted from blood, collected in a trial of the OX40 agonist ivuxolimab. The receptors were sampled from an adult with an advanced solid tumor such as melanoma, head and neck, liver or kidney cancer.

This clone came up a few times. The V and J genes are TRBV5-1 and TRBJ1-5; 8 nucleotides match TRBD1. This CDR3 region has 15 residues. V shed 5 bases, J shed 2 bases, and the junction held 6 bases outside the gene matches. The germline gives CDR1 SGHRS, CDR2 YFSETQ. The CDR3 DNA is TGCGCCAGCAGTCCAGGGGGCGAGGGCAATCAGCCCCAGCATTTT. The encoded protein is CASSPGGEGNQPQHF.

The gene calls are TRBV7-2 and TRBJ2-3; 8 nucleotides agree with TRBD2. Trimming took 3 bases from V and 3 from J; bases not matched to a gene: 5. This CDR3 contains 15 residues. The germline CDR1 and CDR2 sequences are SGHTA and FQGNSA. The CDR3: CASSFAGLDTDTQYF. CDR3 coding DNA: TGTGCCAGCAGCTTTGCGGGACTAGATACAGATACGCAGTATTTT.

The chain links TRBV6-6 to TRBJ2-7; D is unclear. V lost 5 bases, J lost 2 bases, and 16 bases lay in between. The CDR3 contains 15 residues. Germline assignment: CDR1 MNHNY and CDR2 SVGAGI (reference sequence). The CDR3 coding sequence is TGTGCCAGCAGTCCCCGCCTGGTGGGAACCTACGAGCAGTACTTC. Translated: CASSPRLVGTYEQYF.

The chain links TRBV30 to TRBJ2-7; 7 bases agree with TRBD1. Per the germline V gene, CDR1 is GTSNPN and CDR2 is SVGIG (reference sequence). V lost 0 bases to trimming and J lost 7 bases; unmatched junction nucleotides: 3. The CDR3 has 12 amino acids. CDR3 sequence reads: CAWSVQGIEQYF. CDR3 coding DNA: TGTGCCTGGAGTGTACAGGGGATAGAGCAGTACTTC.

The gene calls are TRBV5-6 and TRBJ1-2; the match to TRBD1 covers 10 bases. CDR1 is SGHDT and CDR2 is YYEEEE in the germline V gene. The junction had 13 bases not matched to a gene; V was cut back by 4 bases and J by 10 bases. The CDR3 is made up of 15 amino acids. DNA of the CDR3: TGTGCCAGCAGCGCTACCGGGACAGGGGCTATTGTCTACACCTTC. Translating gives CASSATGTGAIVYTF.